The 18 T cell receptor beta chains presented below share a single source sample, sequenced in a study of blood T cell repertoires in COVID-19 (TCRdb year 2020). Library method: the immunoSEQ multiplex PCR assay. In its TCRdb copy, this immuneACCESS table keeps in-frame sequences only and misses some clones. Where compared with another copy, unresolved V genes explain less than half of these, and the others have no known cause. This sample comprises roughly 200,000 clones, roughly nine tenths of them detected only once. Over 2% of the sample comes from the top ten. The sequencing input was PBMCs or T cells enriched from blood (not recorded which). The receptors were gathered from a woman between 35 and 50 years old with acute COVID-19.

V is TRBV20-1 and J is TRBJ2-2, with D perhaps TRBD2 (5 bases). The CDR3 sequence is 15 residues long. The germline V gene encodes CDR1 DFQATT and CDR2 SNEGSKA (reference sequence). Trimming took 3 bases from V and 2 from J, leaving 13 bases between them. CDR3 loop: CSASTGLPNTGELFF. CDR3 bases: TGCAGTGCTAGTACCGGACTGCCCAACACCGGGGAGCTGTTTTTT.

The chain is built from TRBV28 and TRBJ1-1, with a possible D match to TRBD1 (6 bases). CDR1 MDHEN and CDR2 SYDVKM come from the germline V gene. This CDR3 is built from 12 residues. V lost 2 bases, J lost 11 bases, and 12 bases lay in between. CDR3 DNA sequence: TGTGCCAGCAGTTTAGTCACAGGGTCTGCTTTCTTT. Translation: CASSLVTGSAFF.

The V call is TRBV4-3, the J call TRBJ2-1, with TRBD2 matching 9 bases. This CDR3 region has 21 residues. CDR1 LGHNA and CDR2 YSLEER come from the germline V gene. The V gene end was trimmed by 0 bases and the J gene end by 7 bases; junction bases not matched to a gene: 22. The CDR3 loop is CASSQDFEQVLAGVWGNEQFF. The CDR3, as DNA: TGCGCCAGCAGCCAAGATTTCGAGCAGGTGTTAGCGGGAGTGTGGGGTAATGAGCAGTTCTTC.

Here the CDR3 reads CAIRPGGRVSYEQYF. As DNA, the CDR3 is TGTGCCATCAGGCCAGGCGGGAGGGTGTCATACGAGCAGTACTTC. This chain links TRBV10-3 with TRBJ2-7; 9 bases match TRBD2. CDR3 length: 15 amino acids. V lost 6 bases, J lost 4 bases, and 10 bases stayed unmatched. Germline CDR1 is ENHRY and CDR2 is SYGVKD.

The rearrangement links TRBV24-1 to TRBJ2-1, with TRBD1 identical over 9 bases. CDR3 length: 15 residues. With 9 bases clipped from V and 4 bases from J, the junction kept 9 bases outside the gene matches. Germline CDR1 is KGHDR and CDR2 is SFDVKD. This CDR3 is CATGGDRALYNEQFF. CDR3 DNA: TGTGCCACCGGGGGGGACAGGGCCCTATACAATGAGCAGTTCTTC.

V gene TRBV11-2 combines with J gene TRBJ2-5; 12 nucleotides align to TRBD2. Germline trimming cut 3 bases from V and 3 bases from J; bases unmatched to any gene: 8. The CDR3 extends over 17 amino acids. Per the germline V gene, CDR1 is SGHAT and CDR2 is FQNNGV. CDR3 in DNA: TGTGCCAGCAGCTTTACTAGCGGGGGGCCTTCAAAAGAGACCCAGTACTTC. Amino acid sequence: CASSFTSGGPSKETQYF.

The rearrangement links TRBV13 to TRBJ1-1; 9 nucleotides line up with TRBD1. After removal of 4 bases from V and 5 bases from J, the junction contained 8 bases not matched to a gene. This CDR3 has 15 residues. CDR1 is PRHDT and CDR2 is FYEKMQ in the germline V gene (reference sequence). The chain's CDR3 is CASSSGTGSLTEAFF. The CDR3, as DNA: TGTGCCAGCAGCTCCGGGACAGGGTCTTTGACTGAAGCTTTCTTT.

The chain has TRBV5-6 and TRBJ1-2; D remains ambiguous. The V end was cut by 0 bases, the J end by 5 bases, with 11 bases between. This CDR3 comprises 14 residues. Germline V lookup: CDR1 SGHDT, CDR2 YYEEEE. The CDR3 nucleotides read TGTGCCAGCAGCTTGGCCTATGAACAGTATGGCTACACCTTC. Protein product: CASSLAYEQYGYTF.

The rearrangement links TRBV12-5 to TRBJ1-1, with 8 nucleotides matching TRBD1. The CDR3 loop spans 16 amino acids. The ends lost 0 bases at V and 1 base at J; junction bases unmatched: 4. Germline lookup yields CDR1 LGHNT and CDR2 FRNRAP. The CDR3 DNA follows: TGTGCTAGTGGTTTGGTACTGGACAGGGAGAACACTGAAGCTTTCTTT. This translates into CASGLVLDRENTEAFF.

The V call is TRBV13, the J call TRBJ2-3, with D hard to call. Germline CDR1 is PRHDT and CDR2 is FYEKMQ (reference sequence). The CDR3 has 12 residues. V was cut by 2 bases and J by 6 bases, with 6 bases left in between. DNA for the CDR3: TGTGCCAGCAGCTTAACAGCCGATACGCAGTATTTT. Residues: CASSLTADTQYF. Looking up the rest from reference TRBV13 and TRBJ2-3 gives the full variable domain: AAGVIQSPRHLIKEKRETATLKCYPIPRHDTVYWYQQGPGQDPQFLISFYEKMQSDKGSIPDRFSAQQFSDYHSELNMSSLELGDSALYFCASSLTADTQYFGPGTRLTVL.

The chain combines TRBV2 with TRBJ2-5; 10 bases line up with TRBD1. V was pared by 8 bases and J by 0 bases, with 3 bases of the junction left unmatched. Germline CDR1 reads SNHLY; CDR2 reads FYNNEI. CDR3 length: 14 amino acids. Written as DNA, the CDR3 is TGTGCCAGCCAGGACAGGGGGAACCAAGAGACCCAGTACTTC. Translation: CASQDRGNQETQYF.

This clone was detected only once. The J gene is TRBJ2-5, the V gene TRBV3-1 (or the pseudogene TRBV3-2); D is unresolved. The germline V and J ends were trimmed by 1 base and 5 bases, with 5 bases remaining between them. The germline gives CDR1 LGHDT, CDR2 YNNKEL (reference sequence). The CDR3 extends over 12 amino acids. CDR3 sequence (DNA): TGTGCCAGCAGCCAAGTCAGGGAGACCCAGTACTTC. Translated: CASSQVRETQYF.

The chain joins TRBV11-2 to TRBJ1-3; the match to TRBD1 covers 9 bases. The germline CDR1 and CDR2 sequences are SGHAT and FQNNGV. The CDR3 runs to 15 residues. The V and J ends lost 1 base and 2 bases, in that order; junction bases with no gene match: 0. The CDR3 loop reads CASSLGQGAGNTIYF. The CDR3 DNA reads as TGTGCCAGCAGCTTAGGACAGGGGGCTGGAAACACCATATATTTT.

The V gene is TRBV27, the J gene TRBJ1-5; no definite D call. Germline V gene lookup returns CDR1 MNHEY and CDR2 SMNVEV (reference sequence). The ends were cut back, 3 bases at V and 1 base at J, with 7 bases in the middle. This CDR3 has 14 amino acids. In DNA form, the CDR3 reads TGTGCCAGCAGTTTCGGGTCGAGCAATCAGCCCCAGCATTTT. Protein sequence: CASSFGSSNQPQHF.

In its sample, this clone was seen once. The rearrangement links TRBV5-1 to TRBJ2-7; D gene ambiguous. CDR1 and CDR2 from the germline V gene are SGHRS and YFSETQ. Trimming stripped 0 bases from V and 3 bases from J, with 16 bases between. The CDR3 loop spans 16 amino acids. CDR3 sequence (DNA): TGCGCCAGCAGCTTGGCTCCGGGTGGCGGCTACTACGAGCAGTACTTC. This gives the protein CASSLAPGGGYYEQYF.

The chain recombines TRBV11-2 with TRBJ2-5; 7 nucleotides match TRBD2. V was clipped by 3 bases and J by 5 bases; unmatched bases: 6. Germline values: CDR1 SGHAT, CDR2 FQNNGV. The CDR3 consists of 14 residues. The CDR3 DNA reads as TGTGCCAGCAGCTTTTCGGCTAGCGGTGAGACCCAGTACTTC. Translating it yields CASSFSASGETQYF.

J is TRBJ1-5 and V is TRBV3-1 (or the pseudogene TRBV3-2); the D is unclear. The germline V gene encodes CDR1 LGHDT and CDR2 YNNKEL (reference sequence). CDR3 size: 13 residues. V was cut by 0 bases and J by 6 bases, with 6 bases left in between. In nucleotides, the CDR3 is TGTGCCAGCAGCCAAGATCCGCGTCAGCCCCAGCATTTT. It translates to CASSQDPRQPQHF.

The chain combines TRBV9 with TRBJ1-1; no definite D call. The V end was cut by 6 bases, the J end by 9 bases, with 21 bases between. Germline CDR1 is SGDLS and CDR2 is YYNGEE. This CDR3 has 14 amino acids. In nucleotides, the CDR3 is TGTGCCAGCAATATAGACGGCATTGAGGAGAAAGCTTTCTTT. It translates to CASNIDGIEEKAFF.